This TCR beta chain stems from a study of cytomegalovirus exposure and HLA in healthy donors. Study in general: Counted in an early data release were about 85 million unique TCRs from HLA-typed donors. General study results and limits: Versus the approximately 700-donor mean, an Asian-associated ancestry cluster reportedly showed fewer N-insertions in a later analysis. Within an earlier analysis, most TCR beta V segments proved productive either about 90% or about 30% of the time.

Note on this clone: No antigen is known for it.

The PCR made use of 60 Vbeta and 13 Jbeta primers. Libraries were prepared by immunoSEQ multiplex PCR; TCRdb keeps only in-frame clonotypes and omits some of them. Its clone listing holds 130,000 to 150,000 clones. This CDR3 has 13 amino acids. Per the germline V gene, CDR1 is MNHNS and CDR2 is SASEGT. V dropped 3 bases and J dropped 9; count of bases not matched to a gene: 6. Sample: PBMCs. The V gene is TRBV6-1, the J gene TRBJ2-3, with 7 bases that match TRBD1. The receptor was isolated from a man aged 35 to 55 in good health and CMV-seronegative. CDR3 residues: CASSENRGETQYF. The CDR3 DNA follows: TGTGCCAGCAGTGAGAACAGGGGAGAAACGCAGTATTTT.